A single sample gave rise to the 11 T cell receptor beta chains below, sequenced in a study of blood T cells in healthy people across ages (dated by TCRdb to 2015 to 2017). Library prep was done by 5' RACE. These reads were obtained on an Illumina HiSeq 2500. The second PCR ran for roughly 6 to 11 cycles and used a J-beta primer mix along with a sample-barcoded 5' primer. TCRdb's own reprocessing of the public reads used fastp at Q25 and MiXCR and kept productive beta chains. Rows with a matching CDR3 protein are joined into one entry that keeps the most common DNA and genes. Recorded for this sample are hundreds of thousands of distinct CDR3 sequences; under 65% of them occurred a single time. In total, the top ten clones hold roughly 13% of the sample. Input material: blood. The receptor source for this set is a woman of 80 years or more in good health.

This clonotype was detected only once. CDR3 nucleotide sequence: TGTGCCAGCAGCGTTGTGAGGACAGGAGATTCACCCCTCCACTTT. This codes for CASSVVRTGDSPLHF. The chain recombines TRBV11-2 with TRBJ1-6; 7 bases map to TRBD1. Germline V gene sequence: CDR1 SGHAT, CDR2 FQNNGV. V dropped 5 bases and J dropped 8; count of bases not matched to a gene: 9. CDR3 length: 15 residues.

This clonotype was counted a few times. J is TRBJ1-3 and V is TRBV12-3 or TRBV12-4; unclear D gene. The CDR3 has 12 amino acids. V dropped 8 bases and J dropped 0 bases, with 5 bases sitting between them. Written as DNA, the CDR3 is TGTGCCAGCGTAAGCTCTGGAAACACCATATATTTT. It encodes CASVSSGNTIYF.

This clonotype was counted at least ten times. Here the CDR3 DNA reads TGTGCCAGTCTTACAGGGCTCGAGCAGTACTTC. This encodes CASLTGLEQYF. The chain combines TRBV12-3 or TRBV12-4 with TRBJ2-7; TRBD1 is a possible D gene (6 bases). There are 11 residues in the CDR3. V lost 9 bases to trimming and J lost 6 bases, with 12 bases between them.

This clonotype has at least ten counts. The V and J genes are TRBV25-1 and TRBJ2-7; 9 bases map to TRBD1. CDR3 size: 18 residues. Germline-derived CDR1 and CDR2 are MGHDK and SYGVNS. The trim removed 6 bases at V and 1 base at J, leaving 16 bases unmatched. CDR3: CASSPLPGQGMSSYEQYF. CDR3 sequence (DNA): TGTGCCAGCAGCCCCCTCCCGGGACAGGGAATGTCTTCCTACGAGCAGTACTTC.

The V call is TRBV27, the J call TRBJ2-5; D gene uncertain. The germline gives CDR1 MNHEY, CDR2 SMNVEV (reference sequence). This CDR3 region has 11 residues. V shed 8 bases and J shed 11 bases, with 15 bases lying between them. The CDR3 here is CASGVGTAQYF. CDR3 nucleotides: TGTGCCAGCGGGGTAGGAACGGCGCAGTACTTC.

The chain employs TRBV10-3 and TRBJ1-6; D ambiguous. Between the trimmed V and J ends, which lost 4 bases and 5 bases, there was a span of 15 bases. CDR1 and CDR2 (germline): ENHRY, SYGVKD. CDR3 size: 16 residues. DNA for the CDR3: TGTGCCATCAGTGCGAGAGGAGAATCTAATAATTCACCCCTCCACTTT. Translated, it gives CAISARGESNNSPLHF.

A note on this clonotype: Since a much larger clone is just one base distant, this may be a read error. The genes are TRBV29-1 and TRBJ2-1; D ambiguous. The J call may be in error: the DNA end matches TRBJ2-7 better. The CDR3 is 10 residues long. CDR1 is SQVTM and CDR2 is ANQGSEA in the germline V gene. In DNA form, the CDR3 reads TGCAGCGTTACCCACAATGAGCAGTACTTC. It yields the protein CSVTHNEQYF.

There are a few counts of this clonotype. Here the CDR3 DNA reads TGTGCCAGCATCAGGACAGGGGATGTAGAAGAAAAACTGTTTTTT. This sequence encodes CASIRTGDVEEKLFF. The chain employs TRBV6-1 and TRBJ1-4; 9 bases agree with TRBD1. J gave up 8 bases and V 7 bases, and 11 bases lay outside the gene matches. This CDR3 is built from 15 residues. CDR1 MNHNS and CDR2 SASEGT come from the germline V gene.

This chain connects TRBV2 to TRBJ2-3, with D uncertain. CDR1 and CDR2 (germline): SNHLY, FYNNEI. This CDR3 region has 13 residues. The DNA of the CDR3 is TGTGTCTGCCTCGCCGACGGGACAGATACGCAGTATTTT. This gives the protein CVCLADGTDTQYF.

This clonotype was counted many times. The V call is TRBV2, the J call TRBJ2-3; possibly TRBD2 for D (6 bases). The germline V and J ends were trimmed by 2 bases and 0 bases, with 15 bases remaining between them. This CDR3 is 17 amino acids long. From germline, CDR1 is SNHLY and CDR2 FYNNEI. The DNA for the CDR3 is TGTGCCAGCAGTGAACGCCGGACCCGGGGGAGCACAGATACGCAGTATTTT. Translating it yields CASSERRTRGSTDTQYF.

The rearrangement uses TRBV9 and TRBJ2-3; D may be TRBD1 (6 bases). The CDR3 is 15 amino acids. CDR1 SGDLS and CDR2 YYNGEE come from the germline V gene. The V end was cut by 0 bases, the J end by 11 bases, with 19 bases between. The CDR3 coding sequence is TGTGCCAGCAGCGTAGATGGGACACCCGGGGAGCGGCAGTATTTT. Encoded protein: CASSVDGTPGERQYF.